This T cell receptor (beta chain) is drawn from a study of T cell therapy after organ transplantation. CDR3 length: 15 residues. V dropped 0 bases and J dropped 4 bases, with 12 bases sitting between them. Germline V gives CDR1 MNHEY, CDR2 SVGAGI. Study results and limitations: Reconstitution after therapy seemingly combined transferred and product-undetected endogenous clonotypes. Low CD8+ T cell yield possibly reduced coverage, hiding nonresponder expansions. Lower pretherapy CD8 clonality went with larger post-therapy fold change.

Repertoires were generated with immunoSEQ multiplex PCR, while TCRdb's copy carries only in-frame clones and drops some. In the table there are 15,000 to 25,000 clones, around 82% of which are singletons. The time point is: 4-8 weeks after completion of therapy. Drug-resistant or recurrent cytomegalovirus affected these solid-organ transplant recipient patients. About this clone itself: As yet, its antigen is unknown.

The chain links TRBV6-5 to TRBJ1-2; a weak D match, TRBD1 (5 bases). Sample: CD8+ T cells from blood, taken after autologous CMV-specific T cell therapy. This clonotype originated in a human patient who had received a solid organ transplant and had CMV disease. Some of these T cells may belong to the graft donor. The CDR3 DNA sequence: TGTGCCAGCAGTTACTCGAGAGACAGTAGCTATGGCTACACCTTC. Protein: CASSYSRDSSYGYTF.